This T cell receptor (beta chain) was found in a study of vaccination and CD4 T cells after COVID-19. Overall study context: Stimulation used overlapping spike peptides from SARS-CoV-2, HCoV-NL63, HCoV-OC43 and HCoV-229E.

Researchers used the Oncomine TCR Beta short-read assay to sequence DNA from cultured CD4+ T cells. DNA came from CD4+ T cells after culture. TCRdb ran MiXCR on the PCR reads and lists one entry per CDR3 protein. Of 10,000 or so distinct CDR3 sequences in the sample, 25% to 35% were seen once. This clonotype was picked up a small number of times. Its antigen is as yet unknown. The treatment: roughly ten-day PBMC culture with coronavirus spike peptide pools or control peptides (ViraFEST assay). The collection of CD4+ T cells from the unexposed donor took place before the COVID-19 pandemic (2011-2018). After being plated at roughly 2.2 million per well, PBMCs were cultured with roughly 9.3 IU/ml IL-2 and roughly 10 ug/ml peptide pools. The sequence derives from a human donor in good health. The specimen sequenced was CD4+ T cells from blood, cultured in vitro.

CDR3 DNA sequence: TGTGCCAGCAGCTTAGTGGGAGGGACCCAGTACTTC. It is translated as CASSLVGGTQYF. V is TRBV7-9 and J is TRBJ2-5; D is possibly TRBD2 (6 bases). Trimming removed 1 base from V and 7 bases from J, with 7 bases in between. CDR1 is SEHNR, CDR2 FQNEAQ, per germline (reference sequence). The CDR3 is 12 residues long.